The rows below give T cell receptor beta chains drawn from one sample of a study of shared clonotypes between healthy human individuals. The data were produced by immunoSEQ multiplex PCR, yet TCRdb's version contains in-frame clones alone and is incomplete. The sample has more than 600,000 clones, under 95% seen once; the top ten hold roughly 22%. The specimen sequenced was naive CD8+ T cells sorted from blood. These receptors were taken from a man under 40 in good health. The conserved cysteine and the conserved F or W are not part of the CDR3 here. Fields, in order: V gene, CDR3 protein.

V gene: TRBV9
CDR3 protein: ASSVVGTGEMVDTGELF

V gene: TRBV4-3
CDR3 protein: ASSQDTYVGNQPQH

V gene: TRBV6-5
CDR3 protein: ASSYGARGNEQF

V gene: TRBV6-5
CDR3 protein: ASSYSTGPTGDEQF

V gene: TRBV28
CDR3 protein: ASSPHSSGRAVRGELF

V gene: TRBV27
CDR3 protein: ASSYGQGPYEQY

V gene: TRBV30
CDR3 protein: AWGGTGEVEQY

V gene: TRBV18
CDR3 protein: ASSPRAGHTDTQY

V gene: TRBV2
CDR3 protein: ASTRLAGSSSYNEQF

V gene: TRBV27
CDR3 protein: ASSLDPPGKGGYT

V gene: TRBV10-2
CDR3 protein: ASKDGTSGSSEQY

V gene: TRBV4-1
CDR3 protein: ASSQDGGGETQY

V gene: TRBV28
CDR3 protein: ASIGGVYEQY

V gene: TRBV28
CDR3 protein: ASSRQRLFNYGYT

V gene: TRBV7-3
CDR3 protein: ASSSSGTSLYEQY

V gene: TRBV29-1
CDR3 protein: SVEGPTLGAF

V gene: TRBV10-3
CDR3 protein: AISESRAEDPYEQY

V gene: TRBV7-6
CDR3 protein: ASSLGNRGEQF

V gene: TRBV7-9
CDR3 protein: ASSSKNAQGASQY

V gene: TRBV6-6
CDR3 protein: ASSFGQGTYEQY

V gene: TRBV4-3
CDR3 protein: ASSQMGLPPGEQF

V gene: TRBV2
CDR3 protein: ASSTFGQSFSYEQY

V gene: TRBV6-5
CDR3 protein: ASSSGTAFEKLF

V gene: TRBV27
CDR3 protein: ASSLWQGSDEQY

V gene: TRBV2
CDR3 protein: ASSDRGYPQPQH

V gene: TRBV29-1
CDR3 protein: SVEIQGVDTQY

V gene: TRBV5-1
CDR3 protein: ASSIWGDYNEQF

V gene: TRBV6-4
CDR3 protein: ASRKREGTGELF

V gene: TRBV15
CDR3 protein: ATPVAGEGNEQF

V gene: TRBV18
CDR3 protein: ASSPLIGNEAF

V gene: TRBV5-8
CDR3 protein: ASSLFPGNTIY

V gene: TRBV27
CDR3 protein: ASSLFPLGHRGFEY

V gene: TRBV28
CDR3 protein: ASSFPTSGSPGDYEQY

V gene: TRBV10-1
CDR3 protein: ASSESLLAGASTDTQY

V gene: TRBV11-2
CDR3 protein: ASSFPLGQGAGANVLT

V gene: TRBV25-1
CDR3 protein: ASTRGESQY

V gene: TRBV5-6
CDR3 protein: ASSWTVAAYSQETQY

V gene: TRBV2
CDR3 protein: ASSEATMETQY

V gene: TRBV27
CDR3 protein: ASSSGTSGTHEQY

V gene: TRBV7-9
CDR3 protein: ASSPQTEAF

V gene: TRBV13
CDR3 protein: ASSPPVSGDRDTGELF